The entry below gives a single T cell receptor (beta chain) sequence along with its context. The target antigen is unknown. 5'RACE template switching added a universal primer site and UMIs to TCR cDNA. One entry per CDR3 protein, called by TCRdb with MiXCR from the 5' RACE reads. The sample lists approximately 90,000 distinct CDR3 sequences; roughly 5.8% were seen once. This entry is derived from a study of T cells after yellow fever vaccination. About the research overall: The SMART-Seq v4 Ultra Low Input method served to prepare the low-cell-number fractions.

Whole-study findings and limits: Re-detected after boosting: most primary clones, 96% of CD4 and roughly 88% of CD8. Just a small share of clonotypes turned up in the CD4 compartment as well as the CD8 compartment.

The CDR3 is made up of 14 amino acids. Germline CDR1 reads DFQATT; CDR2 reads SNEGSKA (reference sequence). V was clipped by 0 bases and J by 4 bases, with 10 bases between them. The clonotype was recovered from a man aged 18-30 years who received the YFV17D yellow fever vaccine. The sample in question was CD8+ T cells sorted from PBMCs, obtained 10 days after the yellow fever booster vaccination. This chain joins TRBV20-1 and TRBJ1-5, with a weak D call TRBD1 (5 bases). Here the CDR3 DNA reads TGCAGTGCTAGAGACGGGGCAGAGAATCAGCCCCAGCATTTT. Translation gives CSARDGAENQPQHF.